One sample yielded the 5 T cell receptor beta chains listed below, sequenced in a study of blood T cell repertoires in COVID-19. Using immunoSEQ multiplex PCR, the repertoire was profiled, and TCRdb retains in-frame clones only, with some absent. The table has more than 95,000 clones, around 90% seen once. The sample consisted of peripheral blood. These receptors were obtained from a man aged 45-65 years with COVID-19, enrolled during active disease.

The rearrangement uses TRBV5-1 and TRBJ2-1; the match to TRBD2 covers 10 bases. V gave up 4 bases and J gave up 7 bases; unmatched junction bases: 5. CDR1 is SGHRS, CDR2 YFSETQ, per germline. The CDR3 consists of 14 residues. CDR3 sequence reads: CASSVAGGTNEQFF. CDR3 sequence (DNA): TGCGCCAGCAGCGTAGCGGGGGGTACGAATGAGCAGTTCTTC.

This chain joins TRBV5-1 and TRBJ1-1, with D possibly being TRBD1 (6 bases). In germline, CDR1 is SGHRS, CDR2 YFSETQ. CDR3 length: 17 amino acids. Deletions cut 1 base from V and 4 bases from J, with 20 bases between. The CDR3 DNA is TGCGCCAGCAGCTTGTTTTACAGGGTAGAAGGAGTCACTGAAGCTTTCTTT. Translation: CASSLFYRVEGVTEAFF. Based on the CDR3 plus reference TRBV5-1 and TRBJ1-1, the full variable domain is KAGVTQTPRYLIKTRGQQVTLSCSPISGHRSVSWYQQTPGQGLQFLFEYFSETQRNKGNFPGRFSGRQFSNSRSEMNVSTLELGDSALYLCASSLFYRVEGVTEAFFGQGTRLTVV.

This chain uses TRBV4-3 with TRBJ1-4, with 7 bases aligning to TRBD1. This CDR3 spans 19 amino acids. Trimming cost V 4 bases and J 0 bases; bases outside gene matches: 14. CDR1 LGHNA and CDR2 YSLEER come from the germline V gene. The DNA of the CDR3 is TGCGCCAGCAGCCCCCGACAGGGAAGTTTGGCAGCAACTAATGAAAAACTGTTTTTT. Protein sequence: CASSPRQGSLAATNEKLFF.

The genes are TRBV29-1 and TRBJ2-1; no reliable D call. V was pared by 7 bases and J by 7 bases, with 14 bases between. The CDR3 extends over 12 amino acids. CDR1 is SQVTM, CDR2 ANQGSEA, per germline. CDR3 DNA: TGCAGCGCCGGAACCCCGGGTAATGAGCAGTTCTTC. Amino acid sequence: CSAGTPGNEQFF.

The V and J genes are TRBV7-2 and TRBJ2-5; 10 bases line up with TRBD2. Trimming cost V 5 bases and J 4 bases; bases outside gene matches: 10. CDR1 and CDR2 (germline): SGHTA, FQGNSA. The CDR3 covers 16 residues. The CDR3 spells CASSTQAGGAGETQYF. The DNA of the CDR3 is TGTGCCAGCAGCACACAAGCGGGAGGGGCGGGAGAGACCCAGTACTTC.